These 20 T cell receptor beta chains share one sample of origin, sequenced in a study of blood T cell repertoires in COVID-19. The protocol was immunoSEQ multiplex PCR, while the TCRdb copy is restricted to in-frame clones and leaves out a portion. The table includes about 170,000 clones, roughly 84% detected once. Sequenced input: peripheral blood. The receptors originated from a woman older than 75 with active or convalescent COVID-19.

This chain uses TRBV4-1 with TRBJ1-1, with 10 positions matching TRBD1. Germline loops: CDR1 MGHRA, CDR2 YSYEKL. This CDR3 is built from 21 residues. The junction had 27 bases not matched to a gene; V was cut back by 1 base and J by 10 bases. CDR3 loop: CASSQAGLPRQGASKGIGAFF. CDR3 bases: TGCGCCAGCAGCCAAGCGGGTCTTCCGAGACAGGGGGCGTCAAAGGGGATCGGAGCTTTCTTT.

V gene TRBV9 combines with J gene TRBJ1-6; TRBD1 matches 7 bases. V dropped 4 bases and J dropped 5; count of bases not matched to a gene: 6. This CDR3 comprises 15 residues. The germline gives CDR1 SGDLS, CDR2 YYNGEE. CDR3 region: CASSTQTGNNSPLHF. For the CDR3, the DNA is TGTGCCAGCAGCACCCAGACAGGGAATAATTCACCCCTCCACTTT. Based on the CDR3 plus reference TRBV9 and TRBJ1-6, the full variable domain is DSGVTQTPKHLITATGQRVTLRCSPRSGDLSVYWYQQSLDQGLQFLIQYYNGEERAKGNILERFSAQQFPDLHSELNLSSLELGDSALYFCASSTQTGNNSPLHFGNGTRLTVT.

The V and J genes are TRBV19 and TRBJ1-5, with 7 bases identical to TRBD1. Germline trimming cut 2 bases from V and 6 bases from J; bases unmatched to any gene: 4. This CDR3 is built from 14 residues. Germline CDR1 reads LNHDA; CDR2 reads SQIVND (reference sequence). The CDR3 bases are TGTGCCAGTAGTATAAAAGGGGGCCCTCAGCCCCAGCATTTT. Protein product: CASSIKGGPQPQHF.

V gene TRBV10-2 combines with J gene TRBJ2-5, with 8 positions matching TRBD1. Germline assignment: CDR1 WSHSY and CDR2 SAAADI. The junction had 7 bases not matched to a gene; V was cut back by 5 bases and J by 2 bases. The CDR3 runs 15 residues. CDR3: CASSKPGQAQETQYF. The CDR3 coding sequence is TGCGCCAGCAGTAAACCGGGACAGGCGCAAGAGACCCAGTACTTC.

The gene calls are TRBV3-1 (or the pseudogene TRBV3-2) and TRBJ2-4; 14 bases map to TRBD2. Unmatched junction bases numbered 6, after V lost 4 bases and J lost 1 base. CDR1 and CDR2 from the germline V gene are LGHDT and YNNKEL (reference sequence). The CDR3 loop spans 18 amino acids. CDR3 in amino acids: CASSPLWTSGGAKNIQYF. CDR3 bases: TGTGCCAGCAGCCCATTATGGACTAGCGGGGGGGCCAAAAACATTCAGTACTTC.

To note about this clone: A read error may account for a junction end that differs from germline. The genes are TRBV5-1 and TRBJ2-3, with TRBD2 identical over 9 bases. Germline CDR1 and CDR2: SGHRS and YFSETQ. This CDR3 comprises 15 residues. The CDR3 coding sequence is TGCGCCAGCAGCCCGGGTGGGACTAGCAGAGATACGCAGTATTTT. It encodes CASSPGGTSRDTQYF.

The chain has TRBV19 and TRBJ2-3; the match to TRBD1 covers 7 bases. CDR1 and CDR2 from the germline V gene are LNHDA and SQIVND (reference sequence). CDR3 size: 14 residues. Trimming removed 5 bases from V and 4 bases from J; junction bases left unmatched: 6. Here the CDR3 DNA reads TGTGCCAGTAGTCTCCGGGACAGAGCAGATACGCAGTATTTT. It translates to CASSLRDRADTQYF. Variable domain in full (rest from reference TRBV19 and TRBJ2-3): DGGITQSPKYLFRKEGQNVTLSCEQNLNHDAMYWYRQDPGQGLRLIYYSQIVNDFQKGDIAEGYSVSREKKESFPLTVTSAQKNPTAFYLCASSLRDRADTQYFGPGTRLTVL.

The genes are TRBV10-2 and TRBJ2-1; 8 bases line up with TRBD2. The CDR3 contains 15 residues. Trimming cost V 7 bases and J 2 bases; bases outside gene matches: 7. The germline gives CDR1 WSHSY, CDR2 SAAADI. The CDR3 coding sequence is TGCGCCAGCAATAAAGCGGGGGAGACCTACAATGAGCAGTTCTTC. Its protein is CASNKAGETYNEQFF.

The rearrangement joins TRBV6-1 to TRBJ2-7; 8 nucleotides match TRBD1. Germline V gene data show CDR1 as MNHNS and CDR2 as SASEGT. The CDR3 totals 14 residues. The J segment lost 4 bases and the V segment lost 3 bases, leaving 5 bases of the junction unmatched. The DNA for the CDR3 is TGTGCCAGCAGTGATTGGGGACAGGCGTACGAGCAGTACTTC. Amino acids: CASSDWGQAYEQYF.

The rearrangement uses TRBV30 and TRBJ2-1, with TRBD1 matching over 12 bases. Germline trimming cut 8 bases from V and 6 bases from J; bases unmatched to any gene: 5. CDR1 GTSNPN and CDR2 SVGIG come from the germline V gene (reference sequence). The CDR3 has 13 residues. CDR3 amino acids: CATPGQGANEQFF. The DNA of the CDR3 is TGTGCCACGCCGGGACAGGGGGCCAATGAGCAGTTCTTC.

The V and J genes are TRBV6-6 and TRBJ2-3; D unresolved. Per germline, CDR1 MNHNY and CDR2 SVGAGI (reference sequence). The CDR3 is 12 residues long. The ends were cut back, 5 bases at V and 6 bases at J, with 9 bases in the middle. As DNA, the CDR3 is TGTGCCAGCAGTCCCGCGGCTGATACGCAGTATTTT. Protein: CASSPAADTQYF.

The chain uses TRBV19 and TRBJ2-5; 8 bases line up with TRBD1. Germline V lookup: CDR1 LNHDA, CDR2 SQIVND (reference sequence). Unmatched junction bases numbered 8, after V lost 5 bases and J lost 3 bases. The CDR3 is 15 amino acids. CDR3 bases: TGTGCCAGTAGTTCCCCGGGACAGGTCAAAGAGACCCAGTACTTC. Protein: CASSSPGQVKETQYF. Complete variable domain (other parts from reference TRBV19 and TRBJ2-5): DGGITQSPKYLFRKEGQNVTLSCEQNLNHDAMYWYRQDPGQGLRLIYYSQIVNDFQKGDIAEGYSVSREKKESFPLTVTSAQKNPTAFYLCASSSPGQVKETQYFGPGTRLLVL.

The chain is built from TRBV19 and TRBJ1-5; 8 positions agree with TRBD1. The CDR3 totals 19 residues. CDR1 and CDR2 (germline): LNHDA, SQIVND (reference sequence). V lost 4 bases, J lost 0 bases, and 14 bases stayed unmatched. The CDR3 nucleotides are TGTGCCAGTAGTACCTCAGGACAGGGAAGGGGCTTTAGCAATCAGCCCCAGCATTTT. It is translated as CASSTSGQGRGFSNQPQHF. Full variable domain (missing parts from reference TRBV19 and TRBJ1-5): DGGITQSPKYLFRKEGQNVTLSCEQNLNHDAMYWYRQDPGQGLRLIYYSQIVNDFQKGDIAEGYSVSREKKESFPLTVTSAQKNPTAFYLCASSTSGQGRGFSNQPQHFGDGTRLSIL.

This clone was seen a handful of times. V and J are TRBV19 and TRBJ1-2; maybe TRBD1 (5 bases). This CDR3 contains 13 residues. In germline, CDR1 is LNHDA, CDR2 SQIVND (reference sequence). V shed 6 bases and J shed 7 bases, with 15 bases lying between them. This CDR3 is CASRDPPRGGYTF. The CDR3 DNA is TGTGCCAGTAGGGACCCCCCAAGGGGTGGCTACACCTTC.

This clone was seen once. The CDR3 region has the DNA TGCAGCGTTGCTGGGACAGAGAACACTGAAGCTTTCTTT. As protein: CSVAGTENTEAFF. The chain is built from TRBV29-1 and TRBJ1-1, with 7 bases fitting TRBD1. V was clipped by 4 bases and J by 1 base; unmatched bases: 3. Germline lookup yields CDR1 SQVTM and CDR2 ANQGSEA. This CDR3 is built from 13 residues.

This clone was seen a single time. The CDR3 region is CASSQEYTSGRTDTQYF. The CDR3 DNA reads TGCGCCAGCAGCCAAGAATATACTAGCGGTCGCACAGATACGCAGTATTTT. The chain carries TRBV4-3 and TRBJ2-3, with 8 bases lining up with TRBD2. J gave up 1 base and V 0 bases, and 6 bases lay outside the gene matches. The CDR3 sequence is 17 residues long. The germline CDR1 and CDR2 sequences are LGHNA and YSLEER.

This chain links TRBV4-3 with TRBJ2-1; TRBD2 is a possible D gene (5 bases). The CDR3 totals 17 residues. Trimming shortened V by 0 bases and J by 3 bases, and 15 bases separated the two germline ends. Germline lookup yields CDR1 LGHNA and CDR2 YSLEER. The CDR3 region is CASSQDLRGNGYNEQFF. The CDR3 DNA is TGCGCCAGCAGCCAAGATCTTCGGGGTAACGGCTACAATGAGCAGTTCTTC.

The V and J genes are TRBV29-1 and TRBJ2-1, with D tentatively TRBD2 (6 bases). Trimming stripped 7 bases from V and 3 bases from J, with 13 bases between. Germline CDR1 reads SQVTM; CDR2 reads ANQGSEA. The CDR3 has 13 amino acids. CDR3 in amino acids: CSGSGGYYNEQFF. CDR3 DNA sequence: TGCAGCGGCTCAGGAGGGTACTACAATGAGCAGTTCTTC.

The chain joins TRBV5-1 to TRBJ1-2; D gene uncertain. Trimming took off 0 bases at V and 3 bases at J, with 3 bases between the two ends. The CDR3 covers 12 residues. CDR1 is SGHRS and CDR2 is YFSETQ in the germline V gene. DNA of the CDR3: TGCGCCAGCAGCTTGGCGGACTATGGCTACACCTTC. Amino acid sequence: CASSLADYGYTF.

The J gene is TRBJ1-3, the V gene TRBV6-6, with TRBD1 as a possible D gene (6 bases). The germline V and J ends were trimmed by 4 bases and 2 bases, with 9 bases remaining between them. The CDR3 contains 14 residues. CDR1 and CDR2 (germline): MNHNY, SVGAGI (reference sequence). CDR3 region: CASSSGAAGNTIYF. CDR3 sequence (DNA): TGTGCCAGCAGTTCAGGGGCGGCTGGAAACACCATATATTTT.